These T cell receptor beta chains were read from a single sample in a study of blood T cell repertoires in COVID-19. The repertoire was sequenced with immunoSEQ multiplex PCR; TCRdb's copy has only in-frame clones and lacks some. In the table there are some 130,000 clones, approximately 88% of which are singletons. Sequencing used peripheral blood. All receptors come from a man in his 60s with acute or convalescent COVID-19. Both conserved end residues are part of each CDR3. Fields, in order: CDR3 length, J gene, clone size, D gene, V gene, CDR3 DNA, CDR3 protein. The D gene is left open where the match is weak. Part of the rows lack a size; the others show once, few, many or a class for expanded clones.

CDR3 length: 18
J gene: TRBJ2-2
clone size: .
D gene: TRBD2
V gene: TRBV5-1
CDR3 DNA: TGCGCCAGCAGCTTGAATGCCGGGACTAGCGGAGGCACCGGGGAGCTGTTTTTT
CDR3 protein: CASSLNAGTSGGTGELFF

CDR3 length: 17
J gene: TRBJ1-3
clone size: .
D gene: TRBD1
V gene: TRBV5-1
CDR3 DNA: TGCGCCAGCAGCTCAGGACAGGGTGACTACTCTGGAAACACCATATATTTT
CDR3 protein: CASSSGQGDYSGNTIYF

CDR3 length: 14
J gene: TRBJ2-7
clone size: .
D gene: .
V gene: TRBV15
CDR3 DNA: TGTGCCACCAGGAGTGGAGGAGTAATCCACGAGCAGTACTTC
CDR3 protein: CATRSGGVIHEQYF

CDR3 length: 14
J gene: TRBJ2-5
clone size: .
D gene: .
V gene: TRBV18
CDR3 DNA: TGTGCCAGCTCACCACTGAGGGCGTCGGAGACCCAGTACTTC
CDR3 protein: CASSPLRASETQYF

CDR3 length: 14
J gene: TRBJ1-2
clone size: .
D gene: TRBD1
V gene: TRBV19
CDR3 DNA: TGTGCCAGTAGGGACAGGGGAGAGAACTATGGCTACACCTTC
CDR3 protein: CASRDRGENYGYTF

CDR3 length: 15
J gene: TRBJ2-7
clone size: .
D gene: TRBD2
V gene: TRBV2
CDR3 DNA: TGTGCCAGCAGTGTGGAGGGAGGGGTGGCCTACGAGCAGTACTTC
CDR3 protein: CASSVEGGVAYEQYF

CDR3 length: 16
J gene: TRBJ1-4
clone size: .
D gene: TRBD1
V gene: TRBV6-5
CDR3 DNA: TGTGCCAGCAGTTACATTGGGACAGCCCGGCGTGAAAAACTGTTTTTT
CDR3 protein: CASSYIGTARREKLFF

CDR3 length: 16
J gene: TRBJ2-3
clone size: .
D gene: TRBD2
V gene: TRBV7-3
CDR3 DNA: TGTGCCAGCAGCTTCAAGCCGGGAGGTAGCACAGATACGCAGTATTTT
CDR3 protein: CASSFKPGGSTDTQYF

CDR3 length: 14
J gene: TRBJ2-7
clone size: many
D gene: TRBD1
V gene: TRBV7-8
CDR3 DNA: TGTGCCAGCAGCCCTAACGACAGGGGGTACGAGCAGTACTTC
CDR3 protein: CASSPNDRGYEQYF

CDR3 length: 15
J gene: TRBJ2-7
clone size: .
D gene: .
V gene: TRBV6-5
CDR3 DNA: TGTGCCAGCAGGCCTAGGACACGTTCTACATACGAGCAGTACTTC
CDR3 protein: CASRPRTRSTYEQYF

CDR3 length: 15
J gene: TRBJ2-6
clone size: .
D gene: .
V gene: TRBV6-5
CDR3 DNA: TGTGCCAGCACCACACAGAGCTCTGGGGCCAACGTCCTGACTTTC
CDR3 protein: CASTTQSSGANVLTF

CDR3 length: 15
J gene: TRBJ2-7
clone size: .
D gene: .
V gene: TRBV5-3
CDR3 DNA: TGTGCCAGAAGCTTGGGGGGGATACGGAGGGACGAGCAGTACTTC
CDR3 protein: CARSLGGIRRDEQYF

CDR3 length: 12
J gene: TRBJ2-7
clone size: many
D gene: .
V gene: TRBV10-1
CDR3 DNA: TGCGCCAGCAGTCCAGACATCTACGAGCAGTACTTC
CDR3 protein: CASSPDIYEQYF

CDR3 length: 13
J gene: TRBJ1-1
clone size: .
D gene: .
V gene: TRBV19
CDR3 DNA: TGTGCCAGTAGTATGTCGTCAGACACTGAAGCTTTCTTT
CDR3 protein: CASSMSSDTEAFF

CDR3 length: 14
J gene: TRBJ1-6
clone size: .
D gene: TRBD1
V gene: TRBV2
CDR3 DNA: TGTGCCAGCAGTGCAGACAGGGTTGGTTCACCCCTCCACTTT
CDR3 protein: CASSADRVGSPLHF

CDR3 length: 12
J gene: TRBJ2-7
clone size: .
D gene: .
V gene: TRBV5-6
CDR3 DNA: TGTGCCAGCAGCTTGGCTTCCTACGAGCAGTACTTC
CDR3 protein: CASSLASYEQYF

CDR3 length: 16
J gene: TRBJ1-1
clone size: few
D gene: .
V gene: TRBV5-1
CDR3 DNA: TGCGCCAGCAGCCCGACCCCGGAGTCGAGGTGGTCTGAAGCTTTCTTT
CDR3 protein: CASSPTPESRWSEAFF

CDR3 length: 14
J gene: TRBJ1-2
clone size: .
D gene: TRBD1
V gene: TRBV6-5
CDR3 DNA: TGTGCCAGCAGTACACAGGGGGCTATCTATGGCTACACCTTC
CDR3 protein: CASSTQGAIYGYTF

CDR3 length: 16
J gene: TRBJ2-1
clone size: .
D gene: .
V gene: TRBV9
CDR3 DNA: TGTGCCAGCAGCGTAGCTTTATTATCGGAGGGTGGTGAGCAGTTCTTC
CDR3 protein: CASSVALLSEGGEQFF

CDR3 length: 14
J gene: TRBJ2-5
clone size: .
D gene: TRBD1
V gene: TRBV5-8
CDR3 DNA: TGTGCCAGCAGCAAGGGACAGGGGCAAGAGACCCAGTACTTC
CDR3 protein: CASSKGQGQETQYF

CDR3 length: 16
J gene: TRBJ1-5
clone size: once
D gene: .
V gene: TRBV24-1
CDR3 DNA: TGTGCCACCAGTGATCCTACAGTCCAAGGGGTCCAGCCCCAGCATTTT
CDR3 protein: CATSDPTVQGVQPQHF

CDR3 length: 15
J gene: TRBJ1-2
clone size: .
D gene: TRBD1
V gene: TRBV5-1
CDR3 DNA: TGCGCCAGCAGTCAAGAGGATGGACAGGGGGCTAAGTACACCTTC
CDR3 protein: CASSQEDGQGAKYTF

CDR3 length: 15
J gene: TRBJ1-4
clone size: .
D gene: .
V gene: TRBV28
CDR3 DNA: TGTGCCAGCAGTTTAATAGGGGGGGTCAGTGAAAAACTGTTTTTT
CDR3 protein: CASSLIGGVSEKLFF

CDR3 length: 14
J gene: TRBJ1-2
clone size: .
D gene: .
V gene: TRBV9
CDR3 DNA: TGTGCCAGCAGCGTCACAGGGTCTCACTATGGCTACACCTTC
CDR3 protein: CASSVTGSHYGYTF

CDR3 length: 13
J gene: TRBJ2-2
clone size: .
D gene: .
V gene: TRBV9
CDR3 DNA: TGTGCCAGCAGCGGGAGAAGTCCCGGGGAGCTGTTTTTT
CDR3 protein: CASSGRSPGELFF

CDR3 length: 13
J gene: TRBJ2-4
clone size: .
D gene: TRBD1
V gene: TRBV2
CDR3 DNA: TGTGCCAGCAAGCGGGACAGGGGATACATTCAGTACTTC
CDR3 protein: CASKRDRGYIQYF

CDR3 length: 12
J gene: TRBJ1-2
clone size: .
D gene: .
V gene: TRBV10-2
CDR3 DNA: TGCGCCAGCAGTGCGGAGGTTTATGGCTACACCTTC
CDR3 protein: CASSAEVYGYTF

CDR3 length: 12
J gene: TRBJ1-2
clone size: .
D gene: .
V gene: TRBV14
CDR3 DNA: TGTGCCAGCAGCCAAGGACGGGATGGCTACACCTTC
CDR3 protein: CASSQGRDGYTF

CDR3 length: 12
J gene: TRBJ2-2
clone size: .
D gene: .
V gene: TRBV9
CDR3 DNA: TGTGCCAGCAGCCCTTCAGACGGGGAGCTGTTTTTT
CDR3 protein: CASSPSDGELFF

CDR3 length: 14
J gene: TRBJ1-6
clone size: once
D gene: .
V gene: TRBV7-9
CDR3 DNA: TGTGCCAGCAGCCCTACAGGGCCTATTCAACCCCTCCACTTT
CDR3 protein: CASSPTGPIQPLHF

CDR3 length: 14
J gene: TRBJ2-5
clone size: .
D gene: TRBD1
V gene: TRBV19
CDR3 DNA: TGTGCCAGTCGCCCGGGACAGCCCCAAGAGACCCAGTACTTC
CDR3 protein: CASRPGQPQETQYF

CDR3 length: 13
J gene: TRBJ1-2
clone size: .
D gene: .
V gene: TRBV12-3/TRBV12-4
CDR3 DNA: TGTGCCAGCAGTTTAGGGGGGAGCGGGGGCTACACCTTC
CDR3 protein: CASSLGGSGGYTF

CDR3 length: 17
J gene: TRBJ2-6
clone size: once
D gene: TRBD2
V gene: TRBV5-1
CDR3 DNA: TGCGCCAGCAGTTCACCCCCGGGGGGGAGTAGGGCCAACGTCCTGACTTTC
CDR3 protein: CASSSPPGGSRANVLTF

CDR3 length: 14
J gene: TRBJ2-3
clone size: .
D gene: TRBD1
V gene: TRBV6-5
CDR3 DNA: TGTGCCAGCAGTCCCGCGCCCGACAGGGGTAAGCAGTATTTT
CDR3 protein: CASSPAPDRGKQYF

CDR3 length: 15
J gene: TRBJ2-1
clone size: .
D gene: TRBD2
V gene: TRBV3-1/TRBV3-2
CDR3 DNA: TGTGCCAGCAGCCAAGACCCTAGCGGGAGAAATGAGCAGTTCTTC
CDR3 protein: CASSQDPSGRNEQFF

CDR3 length: 16
J gene: TRBJ2-3
clone size: .
D gene: .
V gene: TRBV24-1
CDR3 DNA: TGTGCCACCAGTGATTTGGGGGGCCGCGGGACAGATACGCAGTATTTT
CDR3 protein: CATSDLGGRGTDTQYF

CDR3 length: 16
J gene: TRBJ2-1
clone size: once
D gene: .
V gene: TRBV7-3
CDR3 DNA: TGTGCCAGCAGCTTTAAGCGAGGACATGCCTCCCATGAGCAGTTCTTC
CDR3 protein: CASSFKRGHASHEQFF

CDR3 length: 14
J gene: TRBJ2-3
clone size: .
D gene: .
V gene: TRBV19
CDR3 DNA: TGTGCCAGCTCGATAGGGGTTTACACAGATACGCAGTATTTT
CDR3 protein: CASSIGVYTDTQYF

CDR3 length: 17
J gene: TRBJ2-3
clone size: .
D gene: .
V gene: TRBV30
CDR3 DNA: TGTGCCTGGAGAGTCTTCGGGCAGGGCTTTACCACAGATACGCAGTATTTT
CDR3 protein: CAWRVFGQGFTTDTQYF

CDR3 length: 15
J gene: TRBJ2-5
clone size: .
D gene: TRBD2
V gene: TRBV6-5
CDR3 DNA: TGTGCCAGCAGCTCCTCTAGCGGGAGGCCGGAGACCCAGTACTTC
CDR3 protein: CASSSSSGRPETQYF

CDR3 length: 12
J gene: TRBJ2-7
clone size: few
D gene: .
V gene: TRBV6-6
CDR3 DNA: TGTGCCAGCAGTTCTCAGGGTTACGAGCAGTACTTC
CDR3 protein: CASSSQGYEQYF

CDR3 length: 19
J gene: TRBJ2-3
clone size: .
D gene: TRBD2
V gene: TRBV19
CDR3 DNA: TGTGCCAGTAGTAAAGAACGGACTAGCGGGACTCCTGGCACAGATACGCAGTATTTT
CDR3 protein: CASSKERTSGTPGTDTQYF

CDR3 length: 14
J gene: TRBJ1-5
clone size: few
D gene: .
V gene: TRBV6-5
CDR3 DNA: TGTGCCAGCAGTTCCGGGGCAGGGGTTCAGCCCCAGCATTTT
CDR3 protein: CASSSGAGVQPQHF

CDR3 length: 15
J gene: TRBJ2-7
clone size: .
D gene: TRBD2
V gene: TRBV27
CDR3 DNA: TGTGCCAGCAAATTTACTAGCGGGAGTTTGTACGAGCAGTACTTC
CDR3 protein: CASKFTSGSLYEQYF

CDR3 length: 15
J gene: TRBJ1-5
clone size: .
D gene: .
V gene: TRBV10-2
CDR3 DNA: TGCGCCAGCAGTGATGCGACAAGTAGCAATCAGCCCCAGCATTTT
CDR3 protein: CASSDATSSNQPQHF

CDR3 length: 14
J gene: TRBJ2-1
clone size: .
D gene: .
V gene: TRBV29-1
CDR3 DNA: TGCAGCGTTGTCGGGCAGGGGAGATACAATGAGCAGTTCTTC
CDR3 protein: CSVVGQGRYNEQFF

CDR3 length: 14
J gene: TRBJ2-2
clone size: .
D gene: TRBD2
V gene: TRBV30
CDR3 DNA: TGTGCCTGGGCCCGGACTAGGAACACCGGGGAGCTGTTTTTT
CDR3 protein: CAWARTRNTGELFF

CDR3 length: 12
J gene: TRBJ2-7
clone size: .
D gene: .
V gene: TRBV3-1/TRBV3-2
CDR3 DNA: TGTGCCAGCAGCCGGACAGAGTACGAGCAGTACTTC
CDR3 protein: CASSRTEYEQYF

CDR3 length: 14
J gene: TRBJ2-3
clone size: .
D gene: .
V gene: TRBV20-1
CDR3 DNA: TGCAGTGCTAGTGGGTTCTATAGCACAGATACGCAGTATTTT
CDR3 protein: CSASGFYSTDTQYF

CDR3 length: 16
J gene: TRBJ2-1
clone size: .
D gene: .
V gene: TRBV14
CDR3 DNA: TGTGCCAGCAGCCAAGATCCCGGGTTTCCCTACAATGAGCAGTTCTTC
CDR3 protein: CASSQDPGFPYNEQFF

CDR3 length: 15
J gene: TRBJ2-7
clone size: .
D gene: .
V gene: TRBV5-1
CDR3 DNA: TGCGCCAGCAGCCCTAGTGGGACAACACGCTACGAGCAGTACTTC
CDR3 protein: CASSPSGTTRYEQYF

CDR3 length: 14
J gene: TRBJ2-1
clone size: .
D gene: .
V gene: TRBV2
CDR3 DNA: TGTGCCAGCAGTCGCTCCCTTAGATTCGATGAGCAGTTCTTC
CDR3 protein: CASSRSLRFDEQFF

CDR3 length: 16
J gene: TRBJ1-3
clone size: .
D gene: .
V gene: TRBV9
CDR3 DNA: TGTGCCAGCAGCATTAACCCCGGGACAACTGGAAACACCATATATTTT
CDR3 protein: CASSINPGTTGNTIYF

CDR3 length: 15
J gene: TRBJ2-1
clone size: .
D gene: TRBD2
V gene: TRBV24-1
CDR3 DNA: TGTGCCACTGGGACTAGCGGGAGTACCTACAATGAGCAGTTCTTC
CDR3 protein: CATGTSGSTYNEQFF

CDR3 length: 15
J gene: TRBJ2-1
clone size: .
D gene: .
V gene: TRBV4-1
CDR3 DNA: TGCGCCAGCAGCCAAGCGGGGAGCTCCTACAATGAGCAGTTCTTC
CDR3 protein: CASSQAGSSYNEQFF